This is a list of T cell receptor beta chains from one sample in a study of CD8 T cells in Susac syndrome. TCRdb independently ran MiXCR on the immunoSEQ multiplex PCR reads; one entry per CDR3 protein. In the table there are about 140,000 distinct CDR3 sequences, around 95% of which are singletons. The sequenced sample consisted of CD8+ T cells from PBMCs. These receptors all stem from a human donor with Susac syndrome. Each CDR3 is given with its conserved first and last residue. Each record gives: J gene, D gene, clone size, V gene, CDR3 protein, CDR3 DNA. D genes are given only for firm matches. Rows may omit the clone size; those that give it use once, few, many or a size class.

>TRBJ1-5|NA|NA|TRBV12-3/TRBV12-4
CASSEDSGSQPQHF
TGTGCCAGCAGTGAAGACAGCGGGAGCCAGCCCCAGCATTTT
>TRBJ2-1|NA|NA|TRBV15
CATSRARDEQFF
TGTGCCACCAGCAGAGCCAGGGATGAGCAGTTCTTC
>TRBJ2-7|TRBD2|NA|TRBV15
CATSRDRWLAVYEQYF
TGTGCCACCAGCAGAGATCGATGGCTAGCGGTATACGAGCAGTACTTC
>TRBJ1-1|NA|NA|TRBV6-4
CSLTEAFF
TGTAGTTTAACTGAAGCTTTCTTT
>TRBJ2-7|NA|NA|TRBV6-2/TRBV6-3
CASSLWTDSYEQYF
TGTGCCAGCAGTCTGTGGACAGACTCCTACGAGCAGTACTTC
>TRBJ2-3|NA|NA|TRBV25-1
CASSEYFPGAGTDTQYF
TGTGCCAGCAGTGAATACTTCCCGGGGGCCGGCACAGATACGCAGTATTTT
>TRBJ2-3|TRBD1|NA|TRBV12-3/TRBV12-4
CASSLDRGYTQYF
TGTGCCAGCAGTTTGGACAGGGGTTATACGCAGTATTTT
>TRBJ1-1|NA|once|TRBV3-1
CASSPPNLGTYTSEAFF
TGTGCCAGCAGCCCCCCTAACCTTGGGACATACACTTCTGAAGCTTTCTTT
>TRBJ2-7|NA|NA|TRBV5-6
CASSLMGTHTTYEQYF
TGTGCCAGCAGCTTGATGGGAACCCATACCACCTACGAGCAGTACTTC
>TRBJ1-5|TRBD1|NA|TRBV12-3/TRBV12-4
CASSEGQLPGQPQHF
TGTGCCAGCAGTGAGGGACAGCTACCCGGGCAGCCCCAGCATTTT
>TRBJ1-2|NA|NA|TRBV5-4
CASTAGRSINYGYTF
TGTGCCAGCACCGCAGGGAGGTCGATTAACTATGGCTACACCTTC
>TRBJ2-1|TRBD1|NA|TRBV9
CASSPRTGSSNEQFF
TGTGCCAGCAGCCCAAGGACAGGGAGTAGCAATGAGCAGTTCTTC
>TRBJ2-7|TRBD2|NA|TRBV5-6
CASSSRTSFHEQYF
TGTGCCAGCAGCTCCCGGACTAGCTTCCACGAGCAGTACTTC
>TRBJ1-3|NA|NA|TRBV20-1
CSAKTDGLSGNTIYF
TGCAGTGCAAAAACCGACGGACTCTCTGGAAACACCATATATTTT
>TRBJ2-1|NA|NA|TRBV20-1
CSALRGMDGSTEQFF
TGCAGTGCTTTGAGGGGGATGGACGGGTCTACTGAGCAGTTCTTC
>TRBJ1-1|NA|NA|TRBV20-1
CSAQDSTEAFF
TGCAGTGCTCAAGATAGCACTGAAGCTTTCTTT
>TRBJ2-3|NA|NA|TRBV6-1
CASSAAGQPSTDTQYF
TGTGCCAGCAGTGCCGCGGGACAGCCGAGCACAGATACGCAGTATTTT
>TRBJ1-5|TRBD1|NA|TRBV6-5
CASSYWQGAALDNQPQHF
TGTGCCAGCAGTTACTGGCAGGGGGCGGCCCTGGATAATCAGCCCCAGCATTTT
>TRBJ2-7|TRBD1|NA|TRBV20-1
CSVQKRGLPYEQYF
TGCAGTGTCCAGAAGAGGGGGCTTCCCTACGAGCAGTACTTC
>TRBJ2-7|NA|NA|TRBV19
CASRPRASYEQYF
TGTGCCAGTAGACCCCGGGCCTCCTACGAGCAGTACTTC
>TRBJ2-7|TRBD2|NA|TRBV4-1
CASSHTGTSEQYF
TGCGCCAGCAGCCATACCGGGACTAGCGAGCAGTACTTC
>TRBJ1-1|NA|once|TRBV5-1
CASSLNRRKTEAFF
TGCGCCAGCAGCTTGAACAGGCGTAAGACTGAAGCTTTCTTT
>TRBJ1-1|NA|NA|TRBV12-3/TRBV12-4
CAITGGTAEAFF
TGTGCCATCACGGGGGGTACGGCTGAAGCTTTCTTT
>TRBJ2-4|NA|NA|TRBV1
CTSSQDMEDGAKNIQYF
TGCACCAGCAGCCAAGATATGGAGGACGGGGCCAAAAACATTCAGTACTTC
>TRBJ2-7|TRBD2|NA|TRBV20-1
CSARDLSGRAPYEQYF
TGCAGTGCTAGAGACCTAAGCGGGAGGGCCCCCTACGAGCAGTACTTC
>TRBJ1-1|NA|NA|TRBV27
CASSNRATEAFF
TGTGCCAGCAGTAACAGGGCCACTGAAGCTTTCTTT
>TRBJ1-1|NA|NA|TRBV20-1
CSASGERPEAFF
TGCAGCGCTAGCGGCGAGAGGCCTGAAGCTTTCTTT
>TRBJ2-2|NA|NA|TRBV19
CASMSLTQNTGELFF
TGTGCCAGTATGTCCCTAACTCAGAACACCGGGGAGCTGTTTTTT
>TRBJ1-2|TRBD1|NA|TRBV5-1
CASSFGTGETYGYTF
TGCGCCAGCAGCTTCGGTACAGGGGAAACCTATGGCTACACCTTC
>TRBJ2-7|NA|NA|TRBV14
CASSRREQGWEQYF
TGTGCCAGCAGCCGCCGAGAGCAGGGCTGGGAGCAGTACTTC
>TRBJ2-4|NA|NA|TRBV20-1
CSARGEIKNIQYF
TGCAGTGCTAGAGGGGAGATAAAAAACATTCAGTACTTC
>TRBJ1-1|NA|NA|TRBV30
CAWTSLGDTEAFF
TGTGCCTGGACCTCGTTGGGGGACACTGAAGCTTTCTTT
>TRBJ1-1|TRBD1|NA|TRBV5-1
CASSEAPGTGGAYTEAFF
TGCGCCAGCAGCGAAGCGCCTGGGACAGGGGGCGCTTACACTGAAGCTTTCTTT
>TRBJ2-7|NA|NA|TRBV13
CASRLQSSYEQYF
TGTGCCAGCAGGCTACAGAGCTCCTACGAGCAGTACTTC
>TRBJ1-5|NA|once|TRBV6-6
CASSYTGTHYQPQHF
TGTGCCAGCAGTTACACCGGGACACACTATCAGCCCCAGCATTTT
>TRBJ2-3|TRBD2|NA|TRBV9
CASSVVTSGTDTQYF
TGTGCCAGCAGCGTAGTCACTAGCGGGACAGATACGCAGTATTTT
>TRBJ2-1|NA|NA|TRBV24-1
CATSDPSYNNEQFF
TGTGCCACCAGTGATCCCTCCTACAACAATGAGCAGTTCTTC
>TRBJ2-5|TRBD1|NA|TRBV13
CASSFQTGALKTQYF
TGTGCCAGCAGCTTCCAGACAGGGGCTCTAAAGACCCAGTACTTC
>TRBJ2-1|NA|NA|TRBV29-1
CSVVRDRREQFF
TGCAGCGTCGTCCGGGACCGACGGGAGCAGTTCTTC
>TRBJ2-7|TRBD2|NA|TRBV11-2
CASSPRDYLYEQYF
TGTGCCAGCAGCCCCCGGGACTATCTGTACGAGCAGTACTTC
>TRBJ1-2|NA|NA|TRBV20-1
CSAPLGIGYGYTF
TGCAGTGCCCCCCTGGGCATTGGGTATGGCTACACCTTC
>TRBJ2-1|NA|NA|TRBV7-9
CASSFSDGVNEQFF
TGTGCCAGCAGCTTTTCGGATGGAGTCAATGAGCAGTTCTTC